Each of the 23 T cell receptor beta chains below was sequenced from the same sample in a study of Graves' ophthalmopathy and Graves' hyperthyroidism. RNA transcripts were the template, and TCR beta CDR3 regions were amplified from them. Second-round multiplex PCR came after first-round RT-PCR with HTBI primers. TCRdb ran MiXCR on the multiplex PCR reads and lists one entry per CDR3 protein. Of some 380,000 distinct CDR3 sequences in the sample, roughly 14% were seen once. Material: peripheral blood. The origin of the receptors is a young woman with stable Graves' hyperthyroidism.

This clonotype was recorded at least ten times. This chain connects TRBV7-2 to TRBJ2-2; TRBD2 matches 7 bases. CDR3 size: 17 residues. Germline V gene data show CDR1 as SGHTA and CDR2 as FQGNSA. Unmatched junction bases numbered 15, after V lost 5 bases and J lost 6 bases. The CDR3 coding sequence is TGTGCCAGCAGCCTAGGTTGGGGACTACCAGGGTCCGGGGAGCTGTTTTTT. Protein sequence: CASSLGWGLPGSGELFF.

Many counts were recorded for this clonotype. The chain uses TRBV12-3 or TRBV12-4 and TRBJ1-6; D gene uncertain. Between the trimmed V and J ends, which lost 3 bases and 5 bases, there was a span of 11 bases. This CDR3 has 15 amino acids. CDR3: CASSFGSDHNSPLHF. The CDR3 nucleotides are TGTGCCAGCAGTTTCGGGTCAGATCATAATTCACCCCTCCACTTT.

In its sample, this clonotype was seen many times. The chain uses TRBV5-1 and TRBJ2-6; D might be TRBD1 (5 bases). The germline gives CDR1 SGHRS, CDR2 YFSETQ. V was cut by 4 bases and J by 4 bases, with 21 bases left in between. CDR3 size: 18 residues. The CDR3 region is CASSPLEWGQAGANVLTF. The DNA for the CDR3 is TGCGCCAGCAGCCCGCTGGAATGGGGCCAGGCCGGGGCCAACGTCCTGACTTTC.

This clonotype was observed at least ten times. The genes are TRBV6-1 and TRBJ2-7; the match to TRBD1 covers 7 bases. Per germline, CDR1 MNHNS and CDR2 SASEGT. With V trimmed by 4 bases and J by 3 bases, 9 bases remained unmatched. There are 15 residues in the CDR3. DNA of the CDR3: TGTGCCAGCAGTGCCCCGGGACAGATCGTCTACGAGCAGTACTTC. Encoded protein: CASSAPGQIVYEQYF.

This clonotype was counted many times. The chain recombines TRBV24-1 with TRBJ1-2; no clear D gene. Germline CDR1 is KGHDR and CDR2 is SFDVKD. The V end was cut by 7 bases, the J end by 0 bases, with 8 bases between. The CDR3 runs 13 residues. CDR3: CATSQKANYGYTF. CDR3 DNA sequence: TGTGCCACCAGCCAAAAGGCTAACTATGGCTACACCTTC.

This clonotype was counted only a few times. Here the CDR3 reads CASSIQGPQETQYF. CDR3 DNA sequence: TGTGCCAGCTCAATACAGGGACCGCAAGAGACCCAGTACTTC. The chain uses TRBV18 and TRBJ2-5, with D possibly matching TRBD1 (6 bases). Germline loops: CDR1 KGHSH, CDR2 LQKENI. The CDR3 is 14 residues long. The V end was cut by 5 bases, the J end by 2 bases, with 12 bases between.

This clonotype appeared many times. J is TRBJ1-5 and V is TRBV7-6; D not resolved. The V end was cut by 1 base, the J end by 5 bases, with 15 bases between. There are 16 residues in the CDR3. The germline gives CDR1 SGHVS, CDR2 FNYEAQ. The CDR3 spells CASSLGKEAWDQPQHF. The CDR3 region has the DNA TGTGCCAGCAGCTTAGGGAAGGAGGCCTGGGATCAGCCCCAGCATTTT.

Many counts were recorded for this clonotype. V is TRBV5-1 and J is TRBJ1-2; D unresolved. This CDR3 is built from 13 residues. Per the germline V gene, CDR1 is SGHRS and CDR2 is YFSETQ. Trimming pared 4 bases from V and 8 bases from J, leaving 15 bases between. CDR3 protein: CASSLLDSMGYTF. The CDR3 region has the DNA TGCGCCAGCAGCCTGTTAGACTCTATGGGCTACACCTTC.

This clonotype occurred once. The V call is TRBV6-1, the J call TRBJ2-7; 7 bases agree with TRBD2. V trimming: 4 bases; J trimming: 5 bases; junction bases outside the gene matches: 11. The CDR3 is made up of 15 amino acids. From germline, CDR1 is MNHNS and CDR2 SASEGT. The CDR3, as DNA: TGTGCCAGCAGTGCCGACGGCGGGGAGGGCCACGAGCAGTACTTC. It encodes CASSADGGEGHEQYF.

In its sample, this clonotype was seen many times. The gene calls are TRBV7-2 and TRBJ2-4; D possibly corresponds to TRBD1 (7 bases). V lost 5 bases, J lost 1 base, and 15 bases lay in between. From germline, CDR1 is SGHTA and CDR2 FQGNSA. The CDR3 is made up of 16 amino acids. CDR3 DNA: TGTGCCAGCAGCATACAGGGGAGGAGTGCCAAAAACATTCAGTACTTC. Encoded protein: CASSIQGRSAKNIQYF.

This clonotype showed up many times. The chain carries TRBV2 and TRBJ1-1; no reliable D call. The V end was cut by 8 bases, the J end by 1 base, with 14 bases between. Germline V CDR1 and CDR2: SNHLY, FYNNEI. This CDR3 region has 14 residues. The CDR3 DNA reads TGTGCCAGCGCCTCGGGTGTTGAGAACACTGAAGCTTTCTTT. This sequence encodes CASASGVENTEAFF.

This clonotype occurred many times. The chain combines TRBV2 with TRBJ1-5; D is unclear. The CDR3 covers 14 residues. Germline V gene sequence: CDR1 SNHLY, CDR2 FYNNEI. Trimming pared 3 bases from V and 2 bases from J, leaving 8 bases between. DNA for the CDR3: TGTGCCAGCAGTGAGAAAAGTGGCAATCAGCCCCAGCATTTT. It encodes CASSEKSGNQPQHF.

V usage is TRBV6-2 or TRBV6-3 and J usage is TRBJ2-7, with no clear D. Germline CDR1 reads MNHEY; CDR2 reads SVGEGT. V lost 8 bases, J lost 0 bases, and 14 bases lay in between. This CDR3 contains 14 residues. The CDR3 region is CASGSAESSYEQYF. The CDR3, as DNA: TGTGCCAGCGGCTCGGCAGAGAGCTCCTACGAGCAGTACTTC.

J is TRBJ1-3 and V is TRBV11-2, with TRBD1 identical over 7 bases. With 5 bases clipped from V and 0 bases from J, the junction kept 10 bases outside the gene matches. Germline V CDR1 and CDR2: SGHAT, FQNNGV. The CDR3 runs 17 residues. This CDR3 reads CASSAQVRGDSGNTIYF. The CDR3 nucleotides are TGTGCCAGCAGCGCACAGGTCAGGGGGGACTCTGGAAACACCATATATTTT.

To note about this clonotype: One end of the junction varies from germline; a read error may be responsible. The chain employs TRBV12-3 or TRBV12-4 and TRBJ1-5; the D is unclear. CDR3 size: 12 residues. This CDR3 reads CASRVVQQPQHF. CDR3 coding DNA: TGTGCCAGCAGGGTCGTTCAGCAGCCTCAGCATTTT.

Turning to this clonotype: A single base separates this from a much larger clone, so it may be a read error. This rearrangement joins TRBV11-2 to TRBJ2-2, with 11 bases fitting TRBD2. This CDR3 region has 18 residues. Germline CDR1 SGHAT, CDR2 FQNNGV. The CDR3 loop is CASSLYWLASGGTGELVF. CDR3 nucleotide sequence: TGTGCCAGCAGCTTGTATTGGCTGGCTAGCGGGGGGACCGGGGAGCTGGTTTTT.

This clonotype was seen ten or more times. The gene calls are TRBV6-1 and TRBJ1-1; D may be TRBD1 (6 bases). This CDR3 contains 13 residues. CDR1 is MNHNS, CDR2 SASEGT, per germline. Trimming removed 6 bases at V and 0 bases at J, with 8 bases between. Here the CDR3 DNA reads TGTGCCAGCAGGAGGGACATGAACACTGAAGCTTTCTTT. It yields the protein CASRRDMNTEAFF.

Many counts were recorded for this clonotype. V gene TRBV27 combines with J gene TRBJ1-5, with TRBD1 as a possible D gene (6 bases). Germline CDR1 and CDR2: MNHEY and SMNVEV (reference sequence). This CDR3 region has 14 residues. Deletions cut 8 bases from V and 2 bases from J, with 13 bases between. The CDR3 nucleotides are TGTGCCAGCGCGGGGGGCGCGGGCAATCAGCCCCAGCATTTT. This codes for CASAGGAGNQPQHF.

This clonotype was observed a handful of times. The V call is TRBV11-3, the J call TRBJ1-1; possible D gene TRBD1, 5 bases. CDR1 SGHNT and CDR2 YENEEA come from the germline V gene. This CDR3 region has 13 residues. V lost 2 bases and J lost 10, with 14 bases in between. This CDR3 is CASSLRGRVGAFF. The DNA for the CDR3 is TGTGCCAGCAGCTTACGGGGCAGGGTAGGAGCTTTCTTT.

This clonotype was detected ten times or more. The chain uses TRBV6-2 or TRBV6-3 and TRBJ1-2, with a possible D match to TRBD1 (6 bases). CDR3 length equals 15 residues. Trimming shortened V by 4 bases and J by 2 bases, and 14 bases separated the two germline ends. Germline V gives CDR1 MNHEY, CDR2 SVGEGT. CDR3 nucleotides: TGTGCCAGCAGTTCCGCCAGGGGCTTAAACTATGGCTACACCTTC. This gives the protein CASSSARGLNYGYTF.

The table lists this clonotype with a few counts. The J gene is TRBJ1-1, the V gene TRBV27; 12 bases are a match to TRBD1. Unmatched junction bases numbered 6, after V lost 6 bases and J lost 1 base. The CDR3 covers 16 residues. Per germline, CDR1 MNHEY and CDR2 SMNVEV (reference sequence). The CDR3 loop is CASRPGTGGWNTEAFF. The CDR3 coding sequence is TGTGCCAGCAGGCCTGGGACAGGGGGCTGGAACACTGAAGCTTTCTTT.

The rearrangement uses TRBV4-1 and TRBJ2-4; D call uncertain. The V gene lost 1 base and the J gene lost 2 bases, with 12 bases spanning the gap. From germline, CDR1 is MGHRA and CDR2 YSYEKL. The CDR3 length is 16 residues. CDR3 DNA: TGCGCCAGCAGCCAAGGGGTCTCGCGAACCAAAAACATTCAGTACTTC. This codes for CASSQGVSRTKNIQYF.

The chain has TRBV7-2 and TRBJ1-1, with a weak D call TRBD1 (5 bases). CDR1 is SGHTA, CDR2 FQGNSA, per germline. Trimming cost V 6 bases and J 4 bases, with 18 bases left between them. The CDR3 has 15 amino acids. The CDR3 spells CASRMRPEGTTEAFF. CDR3 sequence (DNA): TGTGCCAGCAGGATGCGCCCCGAGGGGACCACTGAAGCTTTCTTT.